This T cell receptor beta chain was captured by sequencing in a study of cytomegalovirus exposure and HLA in healthy donors. Study findings and constraints: Cytomegalovirus-associated TCR beta chains were listed, numbering some 180. There were some public TCRs occurring in many donors, but most TCR sequences were rare.

Measured with immunoSEQ multiplex PCR; TCRdb has only the in-frame clones, and not every one. This table has 150,000 to 200,000 clones, just under 85% appearing once. The germline V gene has CDR1 LGHNA and CDR2 YSLEER. The CDR3 extends over 18 amino acids. V lost 0 bases to trimming and J lost 1 base, with 18 bases between them. This clone appeared once. Its antigen remains unknown. V is TRBV4-3 and J is TRBJ1-1; D is undetermined. This sequence was found in a man aged 25 to 40 in good health and CMV-seropositive. Sequenced: PBMCs. CDR3 residues: CASSQDARTATGNTEAFF. CDR3 bases: TGCGCCAGCAGCCAAGATGCCCGAACCGCCACTGGGAACACTGAAGCTTTCTTT.